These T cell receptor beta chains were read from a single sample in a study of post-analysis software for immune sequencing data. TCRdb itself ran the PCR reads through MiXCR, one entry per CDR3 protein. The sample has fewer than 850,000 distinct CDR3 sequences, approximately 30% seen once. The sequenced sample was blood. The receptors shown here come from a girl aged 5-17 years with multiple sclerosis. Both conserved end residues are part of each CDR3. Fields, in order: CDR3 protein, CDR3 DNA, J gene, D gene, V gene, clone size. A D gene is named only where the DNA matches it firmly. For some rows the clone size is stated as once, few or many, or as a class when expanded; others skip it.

CDR3 protein: CASSQDPPAREDSYTF
CDR3 DNA: TGTGCCAGCAGCCAAGATCCCCCGGCCAGGGAGGACAGCTACACCTTC
J gene: TRBJ1-2
D gene: .
V gene: TRBV3-1
clone size: .

CDR3 protein: CSAALREQYF
CDR3 DNA: TGCAGTGCTGCCCTGCGCGAGCAGTACTTC
J gene: TRBJ2-7
D gene: .
V gene: TRBV20-1
clone size: many

CDR3 protein: CSARDLDRSSYEQYF
CDR3 DNA: TGCAGTGCTAGAGATCTGGACAGGAGCTCCTACGAGCAGTACTTC
J gene: TRBJ2-7
D gene: TRBD1
V gene: TRBV20-1
clone size: .

CDR3 protein: CASTRSRGAATDTQYF
CDR3 DNA: TGTGCCAGCACCCGGTCCCGGGGGGCAGCCACAGATACGCAGTATTTT
J gene: TRBJ2-3
D gene: .
V gene: TRBV7-2
clone size: .

CDR3 protein: CASSGTSGGSGMQYF
CDR3 DNA: TGTGCCAGCAGTGGGACTAGCGGGGGCTCCGGAATGCAGTACTTC
J gene: TRBJ2-5
D gene: TRBD2
V gene: TRBV2
clone size: .

CDR3 protein: CASKPTGTNYGYTF
CDR3 DNA: TGTGCCAGCAAGCCGACAGGGACTAACTATGGCTACACCTTC
J gene: TRBJ1-2
D gene: TRBD1
V gene: TRBV14
clone size: .

CDR3 protein: CSARRGMGRNYGYTF
CDR3 DNA: TGCAGTGCGCGGAGGGGAATGGGTAGGAACTATGGCTACACCTTC
J gene: TRBJ1-2
D gene: .
V gene: TRBV20-1
clone size: .

CDR3 protein: CASRETGFNEQFF
CDR3 DNA: TGTGCCAGCAGGGAGACAGGATTCAATGAGCAGTTCTTC
J gene: TRBJ2-1
D gene: .
V gene: TRBV6-6
clone size: .

CDR3 protein: CASSQDGRRGETQYF
CDR3 DNA: TGTGCCAGCAGCCAAGATGGACGGCGGGGGGAGACCCAGTACTTC
J gene: TRBJ2-5
D gene: TRBD2
V gene: TRBV3-1
clone size: .

CDR3 protein: CSAQEMEVAGATDEQFF
CDR3 DNA: TGCAGTGCCCAAGAGATGGAGGTCGCGGGGGCTACCGATGAGCAGTTCTTC
J gene: TRBJ2-1
D gene: .
V gene: TRBV20-1
clone size: few

CDR3 protein: CSARSQPGPETQYF
CDR3 DNA: TGCAGTGCTAGATCCCAACCCGGGCCAGAGACCCAGTACTTC
J gene: TRBJ2-5
D gene: .
V gene: TRBV20-1
clone size: .

CDR3 protein: CASSLASGFTYEQYF
CDR3 DNA: TGCGCCAGCAGCTTGGCTAGCGGTTTTACCTACGAGCAGTACTTC
J gene: TRBJ2-7
D gene: TRBD2
V gene: TRBV5-1
clone size: many

CDR3 protein: CASSQRLAETGSYEQYF
CDR3 DNA: TGCGCCAGCAGCCAAAGACTAGCGGAGACCGGCTCCTACGAGCAGTACTTC
J gene: TRBJ2-7
D gene: TRBD2
V gene: TRBV4-3
clone size: many

CDR3 protein: CAGRGGSNSYNEQFF
CDR3 DNA: TGTGCCGGCAGGGGCGGGAGTAACTCCTACAATGAGCAGTTCTTC
J gene: TRBJ2-1
D gene: .
V gene: TRBV27
clone size: .

CDR3 protein: CASSSLRGNQPQHF
CDR3 DNA: TGTGCCAGCAGTTCTCTCAGGGGGAATCAGCCCCAGCATTTT
J gene: TRBJ1-5
D gene: TRBD1
V gene: TRBV12-3/TRBV12-4
clone size: .

CDR3 protein: CASSFGQNAEQYF
CDR3 DNA: TGTGCCAGCAGTTTTGGGCAGAATGCCGAGCAGTACTTC
J gene: TRBJ2-7
D gene: .
V gene: TRBV27
clone size: .

CDR3 protein: CASSHGSNQPQHF
CDR3 DNA: TGTGCCAGCAGCCACGGTAGCAATCAGCCCCAGCATTTT
J gene: TRBJ1-5
D gene: .
V gene: TRBV7-2
clone size: many

CDR3 protein: CSASPNPSYEQYF
CDR3 DNA: TGCAGTGCTAGCCCCAACCCTAGCTACGAGCAGTACTTC
J gene: TRBJ2-7
D gene: .
V gene: TRBV20-1
clone size: .